This TCR beta chain was recorded in a study of regulatory T cells in long-lasting Graves disease. Study-wide points: TRBV28 was favored in persistent disease, as were TRBJ1-2 and TRBJ2-5.

The CDR3 spans 17 residues. V was clipped by 2 bases and J by 7 bases, with 24 bases between them. Germline V gives CDR1 GTSNPN, CDR2 SVGIG (reference sequence). Regarding time point: newly diagnosed GD, antithyroid drugs for less than 3 months. The authors made the TCR library using RNA they extracted from PBMCs. This clonotype was observed many times. As yet, its antigen is unknown. Construction of TCR beta libraries relied on iRepertoire HTBI primers and on Arm-PCR targeting CDR3 regions. TCRdb re-called the multiplex PCR reads through MiXCR, storing one row per CDR3 protein. The data hold a few hundred thousand distinct CDR3 sequences, with 13% observed a single time. These records were also assigned to another study, of T cells in Graves' hyperthyroidism and ophthalmopathy. That work contributes: Stable hyperthyroidism was told apart from ophthalmopathy by a model built on 13 V-J features. Before onset, by a median of approximately 5.9 months, the model predicted ophthalmopathy.

The V and J genes are TRBV30 and TRBJ2-1; a possible D gene is TRBD2 (5 bases). This material consisted of peripheral blood mononuclear cells (PBMCs), taken at new diagnosis, from a patient treated with antithyroid drugs. The clonotype comes from a man aged 30 to 45 with Graves disease. DNA of the CDR3: TGTGCCTGGAGTTCGGACTCCGGAGTTTCTAAGTGGAATGAGCAGTTCTTC. This translates into CAWSSDSGVSKWNEQFF.